These T cell receptor beta chains were read from a single sample in a study of OX40 agonist ivuxolimab in advanced cancers. The table came from immunoSEQ multiplex PCR; TCRdb's copy has only in-frame clones and leaves some out. The table lists about 94,000 clones, around nine tenths of them singletons. Sequences were derived from CD4+ or CD8+ T cells sorted from blood, sampled in a trial of the OX40 agonist ivuxolimab. The receptors come from an adult with an advanced solid tumor such as melanoma, head and neck, liver or kidney cancer. CDR3s include the opening cysteine and the closing phenylalanine or tryptophan. D genes are given only for firm matches. The size of a clone is reported for some rows only, either as once, few or many, or as a class for expanded clones.

j_call d_call clone_size v_call cdr3_nt cdr3_aa
TRBJ2-7 TRBD1 - TRBV19 TGTGCCAGTACGCCGGGACAGCGCTCCTACGAGCAGTACTTC CASTPGQRSYEQYF
TRBJ1-4 - - TRBV19 TGTGCCAGTAGTATAGATTCCGGGGTCCCTAATGAAAAACTGTTTTTT CASSIDSGVPNEKLFF
TRBJ2-3 TRBD1 - TRBV7-2 TGTGCCAGCAGCCCCCGGACAGGGGGAGATACGCAGTATTTT CASSPRTGGDTQYF
TRBJ2-1 TRBD1 - TRBV4-2 TGTGCCAGCAGCCAAGATGGGCGACAGGGGTTCTATGACTCCTACAATGGGCAGTTCTTC CASSQDGRQGFYDSYNGQFF
TRBJ1-2 - - TRBV11-1 TGTGCCAGCAGCCGACGAGGGGGGTCTAACTATGGCTACACCTTC CASSRRGGSNYGYTF
TRBJ1-1 - - TRBV10-3 TGTGCCATCAGCGGTGAGACAGGTATGAACACTGAAGCTTTCTTT CAISGETGMNTEAFF
TRBJ2-7 TRBD2 once TRBV11-2 TGTGCCAGCAGCTTATTGCCTAGCGGGAGCTACGAGCAGTACTTC CASSLLPSGSYEQYF
TRBJ1-5 TRBD1 - TRBV6-1 TGTGCCAGCTCCGACAGGGACAATCAGCCCCAGCATTTT CASSDRDNQPQHF
TRBJ2-3 TRBD2 - TRBV28 TGTGCCAGCAGTTTAACTAGCGGGATGGGTTCAGATACGCAGTATTTT CASSLTSGMGSDTQYF
TRBJ2-3 - - TRBV6-4 TGTGCCAGCAGCCCTCGGGGCCTCCGGGGCACGCAGTATTTT CASSPRGLRGTQYF
TRBJ1-2 - - TRBV2 TGTGCCAGCAGCGCTCCCGACCGGGACGGTAACTATGGCTACACCTTC CASSAPDRDGNYGYTF
TRBJ2-3 - - TRBV30 TGTGCCTGGAGTGTAAGCTTGAGGGATACGCAGTATTTT CAWSVSLRDTQYF
TRBJ1-5 - few TRBV28 TGTGCCAGCAGTACAATCTACGGTACCAGCAATCAGCCCCAGCATTTT CASSTIYGTSNQPQHF
TRBJ2-2 - - TRBV18 TGTGTCAGCTCACCACTGGGTTCGGACACCGGGGAGCTGTTTTTT CVSSPLGSDTGELFF
TRBJ1-2 TRBD1 - TRBV19 TGTGCCAGTAGTACCCCCCGACAGGGGGCGAGCTATGGCTACACCTTC CASSTPRQGASYGYTF
TRBJ2-3 - - TRBV5-4 TGTGCCAGCAGCAGTCTCCGGACGGATGGCACAGATACGCAGTATTTT CASSSLRTDGTDTQYF
TRBJ1-2 - - TRBV19 TGTGCCAGTAGTATAGTCACAGCATTCTACTATGGCTACACCTTC CASSIVTAFYYGYTF
TRBJ2-3 TRBD1 - TRBV7-9 TGTGCCAGCAGCTTATTAGTAACAGGGGGCACAGATACGCAGTATTTT CASSLLVTGGTDTQYF
TRBJ2-7 TRBD2 - TRBV5-1 TGCGCCAGCAGCTTGGTACTAGCGGGAGGCCACTACGAGCAGTACTTC CASSLVLAGGHYEQYF
TRBJ1-2 - - TRBV12-5 TGTGCTAGTGGTTTGGGAATCAACTATGGCTACACCTTC CASGLGINYGYTF
TRBJ2-5 TRBD1 - TRBV9 TGTGCCAGCAGCGTAGGGGGGACAGAACAAGAGACCCAGTACTTC CASSVGGTEQETQYF
TRBJ2-5 TRBD2 - TRBV9 TGTGCCAGCAGCGGAGTCGGATCTAGCGGGAGATATCGGGAGACCCAGTACTTC CASSGVGSSGRYRETQYF
TRBJ1-2 - - TRBV6-1 TGTGCCAGCAGTAAGGGACTGCCGCCTAACTATGGCTACACCTTC CASSKGLPPNYGYTF
TRBJ2-7 - - TRBV7-7 TGTGCTAGCAGCTTTGGAGTGTGGGGCGAGCAGTACTTC CASSFGVWGEQYF
TRBJ1-2 TRBD1 - TRBV7-9 TGTGCCAGCAGCTTAGAACAGGGGGACTATGGCTACACCTTC CASSLEQGDYGYTF
TRBJ2-3 TRBD2 - TRBV27 TGTGCCAGCAGTTTAATCGCCGGACTAGCGGGAGAAGCAGATACGCAGTATTTT CASSLIAGLAGEADTQYF
TRBJ1-1 - once TRBV6-5 TGTGCCAGCAGTTACTCCGACGGTCGGACTGAAGCTTTCTTT CASSYSDGRTEAFF
TRBJ2-2 - - TRBV30 - CAWASPGQSFWLAVGRGAVF
TRBJ2-2 - - TRBV6-5 TGTGCCAGCAGCCGAGACGGACGGGCCGGGGAGCTGTTTTTT CASSRDGRAGELFF
TRBJ1-5 TRBD1 - TRBV7-2 TGTGCCAGCAGCTGGTCCGGGACAGGGACCCAGCCCCAGCATTTT CASSWSGTGTQPQHF
TRBJ2-2 TRBD2 - TRBV10-3 TGTGCCATCAGAGGACTAGCGGAGACCGGGGAGCTGTTTTTT CAIRGLAETGELFF
TRBJ2-7 TRBD2 - TRBV5-4 TGTGCCAGCAGCACTGGTCGGGGGGGGAGCGGGAGGAAGTACGAGCAGTACTTC CASSTGRGGSGRKYEQYF
TRBJ2-7 - once TRBV19 TGTGCCAGTAGTATGCTGACTTCTCCTGGGGAGCAGTACTTC CASSMLTSPGEQYF
TRBJ2-5 TRBD2 - TRBV5-8 TGTGCCAGCAGCTTGTGGACTAGCGGGAGTAAGACCCAGTACTTC CASSLWTSGSKTQYF
TRBJ2-7 TRBD1 - TRBV6-5 TGTGCCAGCAGTTATGGACAGGGGTTCTCCGAGCAGTACTTC CASSYGQGFSEQYF
TRBJ2-6 - - TRBV21-1 TGTGCCAGCAGCAGTACAGTCTCTCCCCCATCGTCTGGGGCCAACGTCCTGACTTTC CASSSTVSPPSSGANVLTF
TRBJ2-1 - - TRBV5-4 TGTGCCAGCAGCCCGGAAGGGGTTTCAAACAATGAGCAGTTCTTC CASSPEGVSNNEQFF
TRBJ2-5 - - TRBV15 TGTGCCACCAGCAGAGATCTGAGTCGTGTCGCGGCCCAGTACTTC CATSRDLSRVAAQYF
TRBJ2-7 - - TRBV7-2 TGTGCCAGCAGCCCGGAGGGGGCGGGAACCCCCCACGAGCAGTACTTC CASSPEGAGTPHEQYF
TRBJ2-7 - - TRBV13 TGTGCCAGCAGTGGACCCCCCCGGGACGGTGCCTACGAGCAGTACTTC CASSGPPRDGAYEQYF
TRBJ1-1 - - TRBV19 TGTGCCAGTAGTCTGGGGGCGGTGAACACTGAAGCTTTCTTT CASSLGAVNTEAFF
TRBJ2-7 - - TRBV23-1 TGCGCCAGCAGTCCCCAGGGTGTAAGCTCCTACGAGCAGTACTTC CASSPQGVSSYEQYF
TRBJ2-7 TRBD1 - TRBV6-9 TGTGCCAGCAGTGACAGGGTCCCCTACGAGCAGTACTTC CASSDRVPYEQYF
TRBJ2-3 - - TRBV19 TGTGCCAGTAGTATAGACTGGACAGATACGCAGTATTTT CASSIDWTDTQYF
TRBJ2-1 TRBD2 - TRBV9 TGTGCCAGCAGCGTAGACCTGGGACTAGCTTTTAATGAGCAGTTCTTC CASSVDLGLAFNEQFF
TRBJ2-7 TRBD1 - TRBV4-1 TGCGCCAGCAGCCAAGGCTCTGGGAACAGGGGCCTCTACGAGCAGTACTTC CASSQGSGNRGLYEQYF
TRBJ2-4 - - TRBV5-8 TGTGCCAGCAGCTCCGGGACTCCCCTAGCCAAAAACATTCAGTACTTC CASSSGTPLAKNIQYF
TRBJ2-5 - - TRBV5-1 TGCGCCAGCAGCTTGGCGGACCCCCCCGGGGAGACCCAGTACTTC CASSLADPPGETQYF
TRBJ2-3 - - TRBV7-2 TGTGCCAGCAGCGTTCTCACTGGAGGATCCACAGATACGCAGTATTTT CASSVLTGGSTDTQYF
TRBJ2-5 - - TRBV7-2 TGTGCCAGCAGCTTAGGTCCGCGGAGGTCGGAGACCCAGTACTTC CASSLGPRRSETQYF
TRBJ2-1 TRBD2 - TRBV10-3 TGTGCCATCAGTGAGTGGGGCGGGAGCTCCTACAATGAGCAGTTCTTC CAISEWGGSSYNEQFF
TRBJ2-1 TRBD1 - TRBV27 TGTGCCAGCAGAGCCCAGGGGGCCTACAATGAGCAGTTCTTC CASRAQGAYNEQFF
TRBJ2-7 TRBD2 few TRBV4-1 TGCGCCAGCAGCCGCGCCCCCATCGGTGCGGGAGGCCACAATTACGAGCAGTACTTC CASSRAPIGAGGHNYEQYF
TRBJ1-1 - - TRBV6-6 TGTGCCAGCAGACGGAGGGGGGTCACTGAAGCTTTCTTT CASRRRGVTEAFF
TRBJ2-1 - once TRBV13 TGTGCCAGCAGCCCGACGCCGAAGACTAAGCAGTTCTTC CASSPTPKTKQFF
TRBJ2-2 - few TRBV30 TGTGCCTGGAGCGGAGGCGGGACCACGCACACCGGGGAGCTGTTTTTT CAWSGGGTTHTGELFF
TRBJ2-1 - once TRBV9 TGTGCCAGCAGCGTAGCCCACTTTGACAGGAACTACAATGAGCAGTTCTTC CASSVAHFDRNYNEQFF
TRBJ1-5 TRBD1 - TRBV6-6 TGTGCCAGCAGTAACTCAGGACAGGGGGGGGGTCAGCCCCAGCATTTT CASSNSGQGGGQPQHF
TRBJ1-5 TRBD1 - TRBV29-1 TGCAGCGCCGAGACAGGGGAGGTCCAGCATTTT CSAETGEVQHF
TRBJ1-2 - - TRBV6-6 TGTGCCAGCGGCCTGGGTCAGCCTAACTATGGCTACACCTTC CASGLGQPNYGYTF